The clone carrying this T cell receptor beta chain is a singleton in its sample. Generated by immunoSEQ multiplex PCR, the TCRdb table keeps only in-frame clones and is missing some. The table has more than 45,000 clones, roughly 91% seen once; the top ten hold 6.7%. This specimen comes from a study of OX40 agonist ivuxolimab in advanced cancers. The CDR3 has 16 amino acids. CDR1 MNHEY and CDR2 SMNVEV come from the germline V gene (reference sequence). J was trimmed by 5 bases and V by 4 bases; bases with no gene match: 9. The sequence derives from an adult with an advanced solid tumor such as melanoma, head and neck, liver or kidney cancer. The chain is built from TRBV27 and TRBJ2-1; TRBD2 matches 9 bases. This specimen was CD4+ or CD8+ T cells sorted from blood, taken in a trial of the OX40 agonist ivuxolimab. The CDR3 sequence: CASSSRPSGNNNEQFF. The CDR3 DNA follows: TGTGCCAGCAGTTCGAGACCTAGCGGGAATAACAATGAGCAGTTCTTC.